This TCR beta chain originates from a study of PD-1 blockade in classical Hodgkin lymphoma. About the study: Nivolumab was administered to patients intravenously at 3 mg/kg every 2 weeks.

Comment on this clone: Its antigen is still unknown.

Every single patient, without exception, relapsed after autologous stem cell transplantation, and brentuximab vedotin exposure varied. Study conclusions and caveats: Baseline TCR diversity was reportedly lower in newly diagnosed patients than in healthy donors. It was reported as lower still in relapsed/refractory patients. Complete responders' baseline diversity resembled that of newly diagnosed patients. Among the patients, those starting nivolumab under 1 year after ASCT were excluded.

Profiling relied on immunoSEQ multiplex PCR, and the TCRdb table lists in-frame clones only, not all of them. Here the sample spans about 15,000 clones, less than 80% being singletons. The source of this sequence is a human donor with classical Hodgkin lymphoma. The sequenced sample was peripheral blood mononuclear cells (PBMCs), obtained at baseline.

This CDR3 is CASSLYPLDSGYNEQFF. CDR3 nucleotide sequence: TGTGCCAGCAGTCTATACCCACTAGACTCGGGGTACAATGAGCAGTTCTTC. This rearrangement joins TRBV27 to TRBJ2-1; possibly TRBD2 for D (5 bases). The CDR3 covers 17 residues. Germline V gene sequence: CDR1 MNHEY, CDR2 SMNVEV (reference sequence). V was clipped by 5 bases and J by 4 bases, with 21 bases between them.